This TCR beta chain originates from a study of graft-versus-host responses after intestinal transplantation. As for the study in general: Recipients were given multivisceral, liver-intestinal, or isolated intestinal transplants.

Graft specimens yielded both intraepithelial and lamina propria lymphocytes. TCRdb keeps only in-frame clones here, not all; method: immunoSEQ multiplex PCR. The sample shows about 14,000 clones, more than 65% of them seen only once. The CDR3 spans 14 residues. Trimming took 4 bases from V and 0 from J, leaving 10 bases between them. The V gene's germline CDR1 is SGHNT and CDR2 YYREEE (reference sequence). Notes on the study in general: There were GvH clones found in recipient marrow, and some of them appeared first in ileum or blood.

As to this clone: The antigen remains undetermined.

Sequencing used ileum tissue, obtained 27 days after intestinal transplant. The rearrangement joins TRBV5-4 to TRBJ1-1; D unresolved. This TCR was recovered from a human patient who received an intestinal transplant, so some T cells may come from the graft donor. The CDR3 here is CASSPRNMNTEAFF. The CDR3, as DNA: TGTGCCAGCAGCCCCAGGAACATGAACACTGAAGCTTTCTTT.